The present TCR beta chain was sequenced within a study of blood T cell repertoires in COVID-19. Across the study: Donors in the United States, Italy and Spain gave samples during acute or convalescent COVID-19. Sample material is recorded as cDNA or gDNA derived from T cells, B-cell-depleted T cells, or PBMCs.

Per the authors' pipeline: Reference gene primer amplification in the assay estimated nucleated cell counts. Sequencing was performed with immunoSEQ multiplex PCR; in TCRdb, only in-frame clones are kept and a portion is missing. V, J and clone size are taken as reported in that table, and D and trimming were inferred from the DNA itself. The sample lists 65,000 to 75,000 clones; roughly nine tenths were seen once. The CDR3 length is 15 residues. Germline V gene data show CDR1 as SGHDT and CDR2 as YYEEEE. Trimming removed 3 bases at V and 9 bases at J, with 19 bases between. Sequencing was carried out using peripheral blood. The chain joins TRBV5-6 to TRBJ1-3; tentative D call: TRBD1 (6 bases). The TCR was taken from a man aged 45 to 65 with active COVID-19. This CDR3 is CASSSRGPGVTTIYF. In DNA form, the CDR3 reads TGTGCCAGCAGCTCCAGGGGCCCTGGGGTCACCACCATATATTTT.